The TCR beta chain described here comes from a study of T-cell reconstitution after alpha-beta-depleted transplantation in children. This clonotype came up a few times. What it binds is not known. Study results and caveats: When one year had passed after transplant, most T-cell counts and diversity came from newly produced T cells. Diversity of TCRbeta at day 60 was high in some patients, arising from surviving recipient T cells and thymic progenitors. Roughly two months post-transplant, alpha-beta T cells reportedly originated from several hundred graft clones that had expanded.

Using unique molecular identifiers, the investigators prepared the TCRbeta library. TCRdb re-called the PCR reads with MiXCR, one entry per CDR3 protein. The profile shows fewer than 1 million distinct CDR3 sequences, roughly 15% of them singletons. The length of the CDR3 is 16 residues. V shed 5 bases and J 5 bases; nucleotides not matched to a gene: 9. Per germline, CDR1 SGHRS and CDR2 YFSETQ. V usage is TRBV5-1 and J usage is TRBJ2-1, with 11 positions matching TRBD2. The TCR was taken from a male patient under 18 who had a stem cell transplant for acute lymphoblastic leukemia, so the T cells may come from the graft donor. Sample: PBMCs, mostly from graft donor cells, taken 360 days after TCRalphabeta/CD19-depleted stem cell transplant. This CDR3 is CASRAVAGGRNNEQFF. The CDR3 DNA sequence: TGCGCCAGCAGAGCTGTAGCGGGAGGGAGGAACAATGAGCAGTTCTTC.